This is a list of T cell receptor beta chains from one sample in a study of PD-L1 blockade in urothelial cancer. Assay used: immunoSEQ multiplex PCR; TCRdb lists only in-frame clones, some missing. This sample yields around 30,000 clones, of which 70% to 90% are seen a single time; 3.1% belongs to the top ten. Source: PBMCs, taken around atezolizumab (anti-PD-L1) treatment. Source of these receptors: a man aged 45-65 years with urothelial cancer. Both conserved end residues are part of each CDR3. Fields, in order: V gene, D gene, clone size, J gene, CDR3 protein, CDR3 DNA. D genes are given only for firm matches. Clone size appears in some rows only: once, few, many, or a class for an expanded clone.

TRBV7-8	TRBD2	.	TRBJ2-7	CASSRKGGARDEQYF	TGTGCCAGCAGCAGAAAGGGAGGGGCGAGGGACGAGCAGTACTTC
TRBV30	.	few	TRBJ2-6	CAWMGAGGANVLTF	TGTGCCTGGATGGGGGCGGGTGGGGCCAACGTCCTGACTTTC
TRBV13	TRBD2	.	TRBJ2-2	CASSTIAGGNTGELFF	TGTGCCAGCAGCACCATAGCGGGGGGGAACACCGGGGAGCTGTTTTTT
TRBV28	.	.	TRBJ2-1	CASGGGDHPNSYNEQFF	TGTGCCAGCGGAGGGGGGGACCATCCAAACTCCTACAATGAGCAGTTCTTC
TRBV5-8	.	.	TRBJ2-3	CASSPGAGGTDTQYF	TGTGCCAGCAGCCCCGGGGCAGGGGGCACAGATACGCAGTATTTT
TRBV6-5	TRBD1	.	TRBJ1-2	CASSYRDREYGYTF	TGTGCCAGCAGTTACCGGGACAGGGAATATGGCTACACCTTC
TRBV5-5	.	.	TRBJ1-2	CASSWNRFLGYGYTF	TGTGCCAGCAGCTGGAACAGGTTTTTAGGCTATGGCTACACCTTC
TRBV7-2	.	.	TRBJ1-1	CASSLGPANTEAFF	TGTGCCAGCAGCTTAGGGCCTGCGAACACTGAAGCTTTCTTT
TRBV29-1	.	.	TRBJ2-2	CSVHRGTGELFF	TGCAGCGTTCATAGGGGAACCGGGGAGCTGTTTTTT
TRBV27	TRBD2	.	TRBJ2-2	CASSRGRESSTGELFF	TGTGCCAGCAGTCGCGGGCGGGAGAGTAGCACCGGGGAGCTGTTTTTT
TRBV18	.	.	TRBJ1-2	CASSAYSGTSSTANYGYTF	TGTGCCAGCTCTGCATATTCCGGGACAAGTAGTACCGCTAACTATGGCTACACCTTC
TRBV7-9	.	once	TRBJ1-1	CASSSPPGTTASPEAFF	TGTGCCAGCAGCTCCCCCCCGGGAACAACCGCGTCTCCTGAAGCTTTCTTT
TRBV5-1	.	.	TRBJ1-3	CASSSGTRISGNTIYF	TGCGCCAGCAGCTCGGGTACGCGTATCTCTGGAAACACCATATATTTT
TRBV18	.	.	TRBJ1-4	CASSPPGQGEKLFF	TGTGCCAGCTCACCACCGGGGCAGGGTGAAAAACTGTTTTTT
TRBV9	.	.	TRBJ1-3	CASSVEQDSGNTIYF	TGTGCCAGCAGCGTAGAGCAGGACTCTGGAAACACCATATATTTT
TRBV5-1	TRBD1	.	TRBJ2-5	CASSPGDRGGQETQYF	TGCGCCAGCAGCCCCGGGGACAGGGGGGGACAAGAGACCCAGTACTTC